This is a list of T cell receptor beta chains from one sample in a study of T cell responses to AZD1222 COVID-19 vaccine. Sequenced by immunoSEQ multiplex PCR; TCRdb stores in-frame clones only, minus some. The data show 84,000 or so clones, over 75% seen once. This specimen consisted of peripheral blood, obtained 28 days after the second AZD1222 dose. The receptors shown here come from an adult who received the AZD1222 COVID-19 vaccine. Both conserved end residues are part of each CDR3. The D gene is left open where the match is weak. Clone size is shown for a subset of rows, as once, few, many or a class of expanded clone.

>15|TRBV6-4|TRBJ2-7|.|.
CASSAGSRASYEQYF
TGTGCCAGCAGTGCGGGGAGCCGAGCCTCCTACGAGCAGTACTTC
>15|TRBV18|TRBJ1-3|.|.
CASSPPTRSGNTIYF
TGTGCCAGCTCACCACCTACGCGGTCTGGAAACACCATATATTTT
>15|TRBV19|TRBJ1-4|.|once
CASSIDGGAGEKLFF
TGTGCCAGTAGTATAGATGGGGGCGCAGGGGAAAAACTGTTTTTT
>15|TRBV30|TRBJ2-7|.|.
CAWSVRLALPSEQYF
TGTGCCTGGAGTGTACGCCTGGCCCTCCCCTCCGAGCAGTACTTC
>14|TRBV10-3|TRBJ1-4|.|.
CAISETGTNEKLFF
TGTGCCATCAGTGAGACAGGGACTAATGAAAAACTGTTTTTT
>14|TRBV18|TRBJ2-5|TRBD1|.
CASSPPGTEETQYF
TGTGCCAGCTCACCACCGGGGACAGAAGAGACCCAGTACTTC
>15|TRBV27|TRBJ1-2|TRBD1|.
CASSLSWTGVDGYTF
TGTGCCAGCAGTTTATCGTGGACAGGGGTTGATGGCTACACCTTC
>15|TRBV5-1|TRBJ2-7|.|.
CASSGGTVPTYEQYF
TGCGCCAGCAGCGGAGGGACGGTGCCTACCTACGAGCAGTACTTC
>14|TRBV11-1|TRBJ1-6|.|.
CASSLSGYNSPLHF
TGTGCCAGCAGCTTAAGCGGGTATAATTCACCCCTCCACTTT
>15|TRBV7-9|TRBJ1-1|.|once
CASSLEVIRGTEAFF
TGTGCCAGCAGCTTAGAGGTTATTCGGGGCACTGAAGCTTTCTTT
>15|TRBV2|TRBJ1-4|TRBD1|.
CASSSIDRVAEKLFF
TGTGCCAGCAGTTCCATTGACAGGGTAGCCGAAAAACTGTTTTTT
>13|TRBV2|TRBJ1-2|.|few
CASRDKFTSGYTF
TGTGCCAGCAGGGACAAATTCACGTCTGGCTACACCTTC
>13|TRBV12-3/TRBV12-4|TRBJ2-7|.|.
CASTRLRVGEQYF
TGTGCCAGCACCCGACTTCGGGTTGGGGAGCAGTACTTC
>19|TRBV7-3|TRBJ2-1|TRBD2|.
CASSLDWTSGARSYNEQFF
TGTGCCAGCAGCTTGGATTGGACTAGCGGGGCGCGGTCCTACAATGAGCAGTTCTTC
>16|TRBV3-1/TRBV3-2|TRBJ2-5|.|.
CASSQDSFGGGETQYF
TGTGCCAGCAGCCAAGATAGCTTCGGAGGCGGAGAGACCCAGTACTTC
>13|TRBV10-3|TRBJ1-3|.|.
CALRPETQNTIYF
TGTGCCCTAAGGCCGGAGACTCAAAACACCATATATTTT
>15|TRBV7-9|TRBJ2-7|TRBD1|.
CASSSGTGKGWVQYF
TGTGCCAGCAGCTCGGGGACAGGCAAGGGTTGGGTACAGTACTTC
>14|TRBV5-1|TRBJ1-5|.|once
CASTLLPGNQPQHF
TGCGCCAGCACCCTCCTTCCGGGCAATCAGCCCCAGCATTTT
>12|TRBV28|TRBJ2-4|.|.
CASREAKNIQYF
TGTGCCAGCAGGGAAGCCAAAAACATTCAGTACTTC
>15|TRBV11-3|TRBJ1-1|.|.
CASSGYTGVNTEAFF
TGTGCCAGCAGCGGTTACACTGGGGTGAACACTGAAGCTTTCTTT
>14|TRBV9|TRBJ2-5|.|.
CASGGVGLQGAQYF
TGTGCCAGCGGGGGAGTTGGGCTCCAAGGGGCCCAGTACTTC
>17|TRBV4-1|TRBJ2-3|TRBD2|.
CASSHRSGLAGGQTQYF
TGCGCCAGCAGCCACCGCTCGGGACTAGCGGGGGGGCAAACGCAGTATTTT
>16|TRBV27|TRBJ1-1|.|.
CASSFGGGRMNTEAFF
TGTGCCAGCAGTTTTGGGGGTGGCAGAATGAACACTGAAGCTTTCTTT
>10|TRBV29-1|TRBJ2-7|.|.
CSVVEGEQYF
TGCAGCGTTGTAGAGGGGGAGCAGTACTTC
>13|TRBV7-3|TRBJ1-3|.|once
CASSSGQGGTIYF
TGTGCCAGCAGCTCCGGGCAGGGCGGCACCATATATTTT
>11|TRBV27|TRBJ2-7|.|.
CASSSSGEQYF
TGTGCCAGCAGTTCCTCAGGGGAGCAGTACTTC
>15|TRBV5-6|TRBJ1-2|TRBD1|once
CASSSGQGAGYGYTF
TGTGCCAGCAGCAGTGGACAGGGGGCGGGCTATGGCTACACCTTC
>12|TRBV10-3|TRBJ2-3|TRBD2|.
CAGGGLTDTQYF
TGTGCCGGCGGGGGACTCACAGATACGCAGTATTTT
>12|TRBV11-2|TRBJ1-2|.|.
CASSYRSYGYTF
TGTGCCAGCAGCTACAGGTCGTATGGCTACACCTTC
>17|TRBV18|TRBJ2-6|.|.
CASSQGQPKSGANVLTF
TGTGCCAGCTCGCAAGGACAGCCTAAGTCTGGGGCCAACGTCCTGACTTTC
>14|TRBV2|TRBJ1-1|.|.
CASSEWGGDTEAFF
TGTGCCAGCAGTGAATGGGGGGGGGACACTGAAGCTTTCTTT
>11|TRBV2|TRBJ1-1|.|.
CASRSQVRAFF
TGTGCCAGCAGATCCCAGGTCCGAGCTTTCTTT
>15|TRBV6-5|TRBJ2-1|TRBD2|once
CASSSSGLRDNEQFF
TGTGCCAGCAGCTCTAGCGGACTCAGGGACAATGAGCAGTTCTTC
>12|TRBV6-5|TRBJ2-7|.|.
CASRHDRHEQYF
TGTGCCAGCAGACACGACAGGCACGAGCAGTACTTC
>18|TRBV30|TRBJ2-4|TRBD1|.
CAWSPPITAGTGDYIQYF
TGTGCCTGGAGTCCTCCAATTACCGCCGGGACAGGAGATTACATTCAGTACTTC
>15|TRBV9|TRBJ2-2|TRBD2|.
CASSVTSGTGGELFF
TGTGCCAGCAGCGTCACTAGCGGGACTGGCGGGGAGCTGTTTTTT
>15|TRBV4-3|TRBJ2-1|TRBD2|.
CASSLQTSGTGEQFF
TGCGCCAGCAGCCTACAGACTAGCGGGACCGGGGAGCAGTTCTTC
>15|TRBV6-5|TRBJ1-1|TRBD1|.
CASSSKTGGETEAFF
TGTGCCAGCAGCTCGAAGACAGGGGGCGAAACTGAAGCTTTCTTT
>15|TRBV29-1|TRBJ2-7|TRBD2|.
CSVVGGRRSSYEQYF
TGCAGCGTTGTGGGGGGGAGACGGAGCTCCTACGAGCAGTACTTC
>13|TRBV7-9|TRBJ1-2|TRBD1|.
CASSFGTGHGYTF
TGTGCCAGCAGCTTCGGGACAGGGCATGGCTACACCTTC
>15|TRBV18|TRBJ1-6|TRBD1|.
CASSPQTGKNSPLHF
TGTGCCAGCTCACCACAGACAGGGAAAAATTCACCCCTCCACTTT
>12|TRBV9|TRBJ2-3|.|.
CASSAPGLEQYF
TGTGCCAGCAGCGCCCCGGGTCTCGAGCAGTATTTT
>16|TRBV4-2|TRBJ2-1|TRBD2|.
CASSQVSAGGINEQFF
TGTGCCAGCAGCCAAGTTTCAGCGGGGGGGATCAATGAGCAGTTCTTC
>13|TRBV6-5|TRBJ2-7|.|.
CASSRRLVHEQYF
TGTGCCAGCAGCCGAAGACTAGTCCACGAGCAGTACTTC
>12|TRBV24-1|TRBJ1-3|.|few
CATKTPGNTIYF
TGTGCCACCAAGACACCTGGAAACACCATATATTTT